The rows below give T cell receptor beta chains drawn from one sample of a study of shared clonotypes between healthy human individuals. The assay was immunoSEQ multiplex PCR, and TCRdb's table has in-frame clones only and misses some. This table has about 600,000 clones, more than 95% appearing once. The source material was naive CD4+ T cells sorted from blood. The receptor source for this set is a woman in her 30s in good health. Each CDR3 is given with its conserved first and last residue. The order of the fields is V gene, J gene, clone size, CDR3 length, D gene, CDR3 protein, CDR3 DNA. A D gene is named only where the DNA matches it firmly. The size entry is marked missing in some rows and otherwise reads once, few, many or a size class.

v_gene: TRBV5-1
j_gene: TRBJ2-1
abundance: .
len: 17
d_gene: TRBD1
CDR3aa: CASSSDLGTGGLNEQFF
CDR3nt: TGCGCCAGCAGCTCAGACCTAGGGACAGGAGGGCTCAATGAGCAGTTCTTC

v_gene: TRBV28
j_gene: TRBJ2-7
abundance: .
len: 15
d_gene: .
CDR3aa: CAATTGTPNTYEQYF
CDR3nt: TGTGCCGCCACGACCGGGACACCTAATACCTACGAGCAGTACTTC

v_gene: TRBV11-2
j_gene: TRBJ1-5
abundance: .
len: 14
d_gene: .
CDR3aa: CASSLQLGNQPQHF
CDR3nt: TGTGCCAGCAGCTTACAGCTCGGCAATCAGCCCCAGCATTTT

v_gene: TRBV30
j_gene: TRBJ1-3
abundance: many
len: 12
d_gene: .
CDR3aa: CAWTVGRWGISF
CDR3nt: TGTGCCTGGACGGTGGGTCGTTGGGGGATAAGCTTT

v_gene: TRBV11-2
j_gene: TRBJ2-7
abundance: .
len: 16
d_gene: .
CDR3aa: CASSGLHGEDGDEQYF
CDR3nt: TGTGCCAGCAGCGGATTACACGGGGAGGATGGTGACGAGCAGTACTTC

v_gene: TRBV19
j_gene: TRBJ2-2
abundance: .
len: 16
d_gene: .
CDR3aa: CASSTPWGGDTGELFF
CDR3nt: TGTGCCAGTAGTACCCCCTGGGGGGGCGACACCGGGGAGCTGTTTTTT

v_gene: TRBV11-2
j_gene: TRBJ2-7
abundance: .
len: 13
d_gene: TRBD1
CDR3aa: CASSGQGHYEQYF
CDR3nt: TGTGCCAGCAGCGGACAGGGACACTACGAGCAGTACTTC

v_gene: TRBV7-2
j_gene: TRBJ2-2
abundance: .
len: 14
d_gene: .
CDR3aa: CASSAAARTGELFF
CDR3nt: TGTGCCAGCAGCGCGGCGGCTAGGACCGGGGAGCTGTTTTTT

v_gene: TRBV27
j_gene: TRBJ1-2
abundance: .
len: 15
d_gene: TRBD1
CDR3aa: CASSSSPGGADGYTF
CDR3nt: TGCGCCAGCAGTTCAAGCCCAGGGGGCGCGGATGGCTACACCTTC

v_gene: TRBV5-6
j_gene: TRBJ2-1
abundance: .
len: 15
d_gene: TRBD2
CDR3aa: CASSLLADQYNEQFF
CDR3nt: TGTGCCAGCAGCTTACTAGCGGATCAATACAATGAGCAGTTCTTC

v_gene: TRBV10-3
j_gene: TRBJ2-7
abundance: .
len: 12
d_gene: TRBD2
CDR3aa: CAGTSGETEQYF
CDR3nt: TGTGCCGGGACTAGCGGGGAGACCGAGCAGTACTTC

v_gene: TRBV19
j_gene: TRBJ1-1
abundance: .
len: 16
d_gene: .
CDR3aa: CASSMAGPLKNTEAFF
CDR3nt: TGTGCCAGTAGTATGGCCGGTCCCCTGAAGAACACTGAAGCTTTCTTT

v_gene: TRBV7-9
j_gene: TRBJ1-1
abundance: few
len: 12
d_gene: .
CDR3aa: CASRKREREAFF
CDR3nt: TGTGCCAGCAGGAAAAGGGAGCGAGAAGCTTTCTTT

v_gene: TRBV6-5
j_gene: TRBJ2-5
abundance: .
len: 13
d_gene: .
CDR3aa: CASLPSVGETQYF
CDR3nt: TGTGCCAGCCTTCCATCCGTAGGGGAGACCCAGTACTTC

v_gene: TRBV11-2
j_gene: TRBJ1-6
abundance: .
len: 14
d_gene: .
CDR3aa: CASSLEPPSSPLHF
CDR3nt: TGTGCCAGCAGCTTAGAACCCCCATCCTCACCCCTCCACTTT

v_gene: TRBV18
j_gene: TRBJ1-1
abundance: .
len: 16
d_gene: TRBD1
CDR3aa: CASSPSSMDAGGKAFF
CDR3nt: TGTGCCAGCTCACCATCGAGCATGGATGCAGGGGGCAAAGCTTTCTTT

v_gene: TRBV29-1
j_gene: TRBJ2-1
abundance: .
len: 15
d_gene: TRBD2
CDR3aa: CSVGIGLASLDEQFF
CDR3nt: TGCAGCGTTGGTATTGGACTAGCGAGTTTGGATGAGCAGTTCTTC

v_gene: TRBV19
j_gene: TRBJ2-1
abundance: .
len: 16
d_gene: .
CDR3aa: CASSTGDSRGNNEQFF
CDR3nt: TGTGCCAGTAGTACGGGGGACAGCCGAGGGAACAATGAGCAGTTCTTC

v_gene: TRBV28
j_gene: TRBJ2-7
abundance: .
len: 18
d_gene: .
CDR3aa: CASSTPRTKEGSSYEQYF
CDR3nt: TGTGCCAGCAGTACACCCCGAACGAAGGAGGGGAGCTCCTACGAGCAGTACTTC

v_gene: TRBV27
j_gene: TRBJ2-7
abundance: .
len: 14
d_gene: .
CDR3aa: CASSPINRVTEQYF
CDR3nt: TGTGCCAGCAGTCCTATCAACAGGGTGACCGAGCAGTACTTC

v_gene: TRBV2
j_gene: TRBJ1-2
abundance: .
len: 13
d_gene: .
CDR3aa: CASRGGVVYGYTF
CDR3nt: TGTGCCAGCAGGGGCGGGGTTGTCTATGGCTACACCTTC

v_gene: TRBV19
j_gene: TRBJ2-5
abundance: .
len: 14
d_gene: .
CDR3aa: CASSTGTTRETQYF
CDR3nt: TGTGCCAGTAGTACCGGGACAACAAGAGAGACCCAGTACTTC

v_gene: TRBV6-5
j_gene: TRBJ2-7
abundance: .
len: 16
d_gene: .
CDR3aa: CASSYSGVAVSYEQYF
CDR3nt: TGTGCCAGCAGTTACTCGGGGGTAGCTGTATCCTACGAGCAGTACTTC

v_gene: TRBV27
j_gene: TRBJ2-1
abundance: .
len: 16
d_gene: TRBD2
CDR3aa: CASSSHLAGAYNEQFF
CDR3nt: TGTGCCAGCAGTTCCCACCTAGCGGGAGCTTACAATGAGCAGTTCTTC

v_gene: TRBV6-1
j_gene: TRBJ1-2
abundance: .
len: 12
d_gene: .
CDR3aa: CASSLDTLGYTF
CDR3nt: TGTGCCAGCAGTTTAGACACCCTTGGCTACACCTTC

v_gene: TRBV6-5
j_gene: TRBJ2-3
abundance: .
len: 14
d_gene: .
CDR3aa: CASSYSYTTDTQYF
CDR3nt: TGTGCCAGCAGTTACTCTTATACCACAGATACGCAGTATTTT

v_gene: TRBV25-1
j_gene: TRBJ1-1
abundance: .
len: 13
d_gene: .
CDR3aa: CASSDGVNTEAFF
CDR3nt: TGTGCCAGCAGTGACGGTGTGAACACTGAAGCTTTCTTT

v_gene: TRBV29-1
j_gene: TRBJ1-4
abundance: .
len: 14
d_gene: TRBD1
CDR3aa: CSVAGGAANEKLFF
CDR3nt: TGCAGCGTTGCAGGGGGCGCGGCTAATGAAAAACTGTTTTTT

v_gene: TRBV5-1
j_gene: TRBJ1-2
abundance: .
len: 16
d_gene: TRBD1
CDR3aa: CASSLEGQGASGGYTF
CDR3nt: TGCGCCAGCAGCTTGGAGGGACAGGGGGCTTCGGGTGGCTACACCTTC

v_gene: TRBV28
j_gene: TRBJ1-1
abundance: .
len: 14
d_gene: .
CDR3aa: CATQSSNSPGEAFF
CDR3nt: TGTGCCACCCAAAGTTCCAATAGTCCGGGTGAAGCTTTCTTT

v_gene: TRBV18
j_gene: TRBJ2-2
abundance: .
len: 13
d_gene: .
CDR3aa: CASSPLTSGELFF
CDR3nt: TGTGCCAGCTCACCTCTCACCAGCGGGGAGCTGTTTTTT

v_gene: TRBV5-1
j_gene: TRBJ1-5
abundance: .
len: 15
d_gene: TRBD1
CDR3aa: CASSLGGGRGQPQHF
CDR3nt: TGCGCCAGCAGCTTGGGAGGGGGCAGGGGCCAGCCCCAGCATTTT

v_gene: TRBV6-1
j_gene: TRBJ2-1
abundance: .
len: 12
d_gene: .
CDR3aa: CASSGTPNEQFF
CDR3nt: TGTGCCAGCAGTGGGACCCCCAATGAGCAGTTCTTC

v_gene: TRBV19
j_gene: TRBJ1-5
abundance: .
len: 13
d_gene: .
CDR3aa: CASSIPVEGPQHF
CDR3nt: TGTGCCAGTAGTATCCCCGTCGAAGGGCCCCAGCATTTT

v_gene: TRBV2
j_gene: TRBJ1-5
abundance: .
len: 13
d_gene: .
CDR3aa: CASIQDSNQPQHF
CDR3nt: TGTGCCAGCATCCAGGATAGCAATCAGCCCCAGCATTTT

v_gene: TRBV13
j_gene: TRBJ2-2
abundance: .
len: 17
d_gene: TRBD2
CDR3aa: CASSTTYGRTYTGELFF
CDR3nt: TGTGCCAGCAGCACAACTTACGGGAGGACTTACACCGGGGAGCTGTTTTTT

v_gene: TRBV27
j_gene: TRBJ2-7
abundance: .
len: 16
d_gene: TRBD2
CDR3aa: CASSLWTSGRAYEQYF
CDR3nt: TGTGCCAGCAGTTTATGGACTAGCGGGAGGGCCTACGAGCAGTACTTC

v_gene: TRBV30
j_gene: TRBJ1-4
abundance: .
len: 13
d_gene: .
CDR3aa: CAWQLDSPEKLFF
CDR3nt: TGTGCCTGGCAACTGGACAGCCCAGAAAAACTGTTTTTT

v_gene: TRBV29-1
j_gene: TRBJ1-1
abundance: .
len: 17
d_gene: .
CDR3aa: CSGGDGPAWGMNTEAFF
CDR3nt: TGCAGCGGGGGGGACGGACCAGCCTGGGGGATGAACACTGAAGCTTTCTTT

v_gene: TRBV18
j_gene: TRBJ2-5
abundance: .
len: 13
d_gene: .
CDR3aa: CASSPGVAETQYF
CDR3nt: TGTGCCAGCTCACCAGGGGTTGCCGAGACCCAGTACTTC

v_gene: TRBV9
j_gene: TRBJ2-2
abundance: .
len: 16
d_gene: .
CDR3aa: CASSGLGQPNTGELFF
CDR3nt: TGTGCCAGCAGCGGACTGGGACAACCTAACACCGGGGAGCTGTTTTTT

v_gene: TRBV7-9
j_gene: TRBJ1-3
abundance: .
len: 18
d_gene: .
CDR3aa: CASSLALVGYQAGNTIYF
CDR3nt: TGTGCCAGCAGCTTAGCCCTTGTTGGGTACCAGGCTGGAAACACCATATATTTT

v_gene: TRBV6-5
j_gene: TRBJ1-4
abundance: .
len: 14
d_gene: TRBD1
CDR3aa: CASSVRGWGEKLFF
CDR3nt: TGTGCCAGCAGTGTCAGGGGGTGGGGTGAAAAACTGTTTTTT

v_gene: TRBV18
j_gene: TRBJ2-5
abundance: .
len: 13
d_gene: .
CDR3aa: CASSQGDLETQYF
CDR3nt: TGTGCCAGCTCACAGGGGGACCTGGAGACCCAGTACTTC

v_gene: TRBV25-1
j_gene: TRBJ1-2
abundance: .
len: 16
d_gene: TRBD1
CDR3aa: CASSEAGQGALHGYTF
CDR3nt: TGTGCCAGCAGTGAAGCCGGACAGGGGGCGCTTCATGGCTACACCTTC

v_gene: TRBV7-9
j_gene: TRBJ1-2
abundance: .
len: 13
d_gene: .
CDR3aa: CASSRVGAEGYTF
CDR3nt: TGTGCCAGCAGCCGAGTGGGGGCAGAAGGCTACACCTTC

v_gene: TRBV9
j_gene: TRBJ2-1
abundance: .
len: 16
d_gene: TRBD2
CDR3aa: CASSGGLAGVNNEQFF
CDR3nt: TGTGCCAGCAGCGGGGGACTAGCGGGAGTTAACAATGAGCAGTTCTTC

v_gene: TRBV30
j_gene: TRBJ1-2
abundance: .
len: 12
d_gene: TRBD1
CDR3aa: CAWTGGINGYTF
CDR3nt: TGTGCCTGGACAGGGGGTATTAATGGCTACACCTTC

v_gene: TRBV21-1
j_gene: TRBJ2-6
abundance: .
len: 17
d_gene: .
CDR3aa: CASSKLRAPGGANVLTF
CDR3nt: TGTGCCAGCAGCAAATTAAGGGCCCCCGGGGGGGCCAACGTCCTGACTTTC

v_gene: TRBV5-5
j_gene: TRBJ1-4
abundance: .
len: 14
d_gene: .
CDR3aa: CASSLSFPIEKLFF
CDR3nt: TGTGCCAGCAGCTTAAGTTTTCCGATAGAAAAACTGTTTTTT

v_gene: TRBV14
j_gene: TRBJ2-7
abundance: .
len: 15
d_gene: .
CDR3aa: CASSQDSGTPVEQYF
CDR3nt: TGTGCCAGCAGCCAAGACTCAGGGACACCCGTCGAGCAGTACTTC

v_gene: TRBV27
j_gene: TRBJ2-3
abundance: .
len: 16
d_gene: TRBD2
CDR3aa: CASSRKGLTSTDTQYF
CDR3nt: TGTGCCAGCAGTCGAAAGGGACTAACAAGCACAGATACGCAGTATTTT

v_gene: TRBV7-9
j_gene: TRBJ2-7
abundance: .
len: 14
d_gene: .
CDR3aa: CASSGGEGSYEQYF
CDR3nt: TGTGCCAGCAGCGGCGGGGAAGGGAGCTACGAGCAGTACTTC

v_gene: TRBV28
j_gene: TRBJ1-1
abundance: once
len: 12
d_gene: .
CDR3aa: CASRLGGTEAFF
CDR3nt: TGTGCCAGCAGATTAGGGGGGACTGAAGCTTTCTTT

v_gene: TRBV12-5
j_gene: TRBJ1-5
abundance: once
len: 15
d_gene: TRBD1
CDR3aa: CASGPDRGSNQPQHF
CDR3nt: TGTGCTAGTGGCCCCGACAGGGGGAGCAATCAGCCCCAGCATTTT

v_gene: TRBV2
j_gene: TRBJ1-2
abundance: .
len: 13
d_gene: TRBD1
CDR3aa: CASRRTGIFGYTF
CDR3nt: TGTGCCAGTCGGAGGACAGGGATTTTTGGCTACACCTTC

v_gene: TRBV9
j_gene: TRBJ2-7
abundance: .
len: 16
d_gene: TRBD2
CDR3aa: CASSVEGAGGLGEQYF
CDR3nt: TGTGCCAGCAGCGTAGAAGGTGCGGGAGGGCTTGGTGAGCAGTACTTC

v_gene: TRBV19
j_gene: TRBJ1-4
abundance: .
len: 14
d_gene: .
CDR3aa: CASTPQGINEKLFF
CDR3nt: TGTGCCAGTACCCCCCAGGGTATAAATGAAAAACTGTTTTTT